The following is a TCR beta chain sequence with its context. As yet, its antigen is unknown. The sample comes from a study of immune cell composition in non-small cell lung cancer. Germline loops: CDR1 SGHTA, CDR2 FQGTGA. The CDR3 has 12 amino acids. Trimming cost V 6 bases and J 9 bases, with 12 bases left between them. Sequencing was performed with immunoSEQ multiplex PCR; in TCRdb, only in-frame clones are kept and a portion is missing. The sample lists 1,500 to 2,000 clones, 75% to 80% occurring once. Study conclusions and caveats: Roughly 80% of squamous and 25% to 35% of adenocarcinoma cases had tumour-associated clones >0.5%. No significant correlation existed between pack-years smoked and tumour clonality.

These data also featured in a second study, about CD4 T cells in lung cancer.

This sequence originates from a human donor with non-small cell lung cancer. Sequenced sample: lung tumor tissue. The chain recombines TRBV7-3 with TRBJ2-1; D might be TRBD2 (5 bases). The CDR3: CASSRDYSEQFF. In DNA form, the CDR3 reads TGTGCCAGCAGTCGAGACTATTCTGAGCAGTTCTTC.